The subject of this entry is one T cell receptor beta chain. The antigen is not known. Sequenced by immunoSEQ multiplex PCR; TCRdb stores in-frame clones only, minus some. Of about 73,000 clones in the sample, less than 75% were seen once. The record originates from a study of vaccination effects on CD4 cells after COVID-19. The CDR3 extends over 12 amino acids. From germline, CDR1 is SNHLY and CDR2 FYNNEI. The V end was cut by 7 bases, the J end by 12 bases, with 16 bases between. Researchers isolated CD4+ T cells once 9 to 11 days of culture had elapsed. Vaccine administered to participants consisted of two doses of either BNT162b2 or mRNA-1273. Vaccinees lacked prior SARS-CoV-2 infection and tested negative for nucleocapsid antibodies. On day 3 and again on day 7, half the medium was replaced with IL-2 medium. Study conclusions and caveats: Few convalescent patients, and no early post-infection timepoints, were available to the study. Clones induced by infection and by vaccine showed marked clonal contraction late after vaccination.

This receptor was taken from a human donor who received a COVID-19 vaccine. This specimen was CD4+ T cells from PBMCs cultured without peptide, taken after COVID-19 vaccination. V and J are TRBV2 and TRBJ2-1, with a possible D match to TRBD1 (6 bases). CDR3: CASKLNRDWQFF. The CDR3, as DNA: TGTGCCAGCAAACTAAACAGGGATTGGCAGTTCTTC.